What follows are 25 T cell receptor beta chains derived from one specimen sequenced in a study of vaccination and CD4 T cells after COVID-19. These receptors are not linked to any known antigen. Treatment denoted: roughly 10-day PBMC culture with coronavirus spike peptide pools or control peptides (ViraFEST assay). Oncomine TCR Beta short-read sequencing was applied to DNA from cultured CD4+ T cells. TCRdb called the PCR reads again in MiXCR, with one record for every CDR3 protein. The sample has fewer than 15,000 distinct CDR3 sequences; 35% are singletons. The sample taken for sequencing was CD4+ T cells from blood, cultured in vitro. The receptors here all came from a human donor who had recovered from COVID-19.

CDR3 sequence (DNA): TGTGCCAGCAGTCCCCAAAACAGGGGTAAAGGCTACACCTTC. It specifies CASSPQNRGKGYTF. The chain carries TRBV28 and TRBJ1-2, with 7 nucleotides matching TRBD1. The junction had 11 bases not matched to a gene; V was cut back by 5 bases and J by 8 bases. Germline CDR1 is MDHEN and CDR2 is SYDVKM. The CDR3 totals 14 residues.

V and J are TRBV6-5 and TRBJ2-1; 10 nucleotides agree with TRBD2. The CDR3 consists of 18 residues. CDR1 is MNHEY, CDR2 SVGAGI, per germline. V lost 2 bases, J lost 8 bases, and 15 bases stayed unmatched. The CDR3 DNA reads as TGTGCCAGCAGTTACGCGCGTACCTCTAGCGGGAGTCGCGATGAGCAGTTCTTC. Translated, it gives CASSYARTSSGSRDEQFF.

V usage is TRBV20-1 and J usage is TRBJ2-7, with D tentatively TRBD1 (5 bases). The CDR3 sequence is 12 residues long. V lost 6 bases and J lost 3, with 12 bases in between. From germline, CDR1 is DFQATT and CDR2 SNEGSKA (reference sequence). CDR3 bases: TGCAGTGCAAGACAGACAAACTACGAGCAGTACTTC. Protein: CSARQTNYEQYF.

There are a few counts of this clonotype. Written as DNA, the CDR3 is TGTGCCAGCACGCAGACTAGCGGGGGAAAGCAGTACTTC. This encodes CASTQTSGGKQYF. The rearrangement links TRBV6-2 or TRBV6-3 to TRBJ2-7; 12 bases are a match to TRBD2. The CDR3 spans 13 residues. J lost 8 bases, V lost 7 bases, and 6 bases had no gene match. CDR1 is MNHEY and CDR2 is SVGEGT in the germline V gene.

The chain is built from TRBV19 and TRBJ1-1, with 7 bases matching TRBD1. This CDR3 contains 15 residues. V lost 5 bases, J lost 3 bases, and 9 bases stayed unmatched. The germline gives CDR1 LNHDA, CDR2 SQIVND (reference sequence). The CDR3 loop is CASSWGGTAYTEAFF. CDR3 sequence (DNA): TGTGCCAGTAGTTGGGGGGGGACAGCATACACTGAAGCTTTCTTT.

The chain couples TRBV19 to TRBJ2-7, with D perhaps matching TRBD2 (5 bases). Germline-derived CDR1 and CDR2 are LNHDA and SQIVND (reference sequence). Trimming removed 10 bases at V and 3 bases at J, with 10 bases between. The CDR3 consists of 11 residues. CDR3 DNA: TGTGCCACCCAAGACTACTACGAGCAGTACTTC. Protein sequence: CATQDYYEQYF.

This chain links TRBV20-1 with TRBJ2-1; D possibly uses TRBD1 or TRBD2 (5 bases each). The CDR3 contains 13 residues. V was pared by 1 base and J by 4 bases, with 8 bases between. The germline CDR1 and CDR2 sequences are DFQATT and SNEGSKA (reference sequence). The CDR3 sequence is CSARVGEYNEQFF. CDR3 sequence (DNA): TGCAGTGCTAGAGTGGGGGAGTACAATGAGCAGTTCTTC.

This chain joins TRBV4-1 and TRBJ2-3; D assignment may be TRBD1 or TRBD2 (5 bases each). Germline V gene lookup returns CDR1 MGHRA and CDR2 YSYEKL. CDR3 length equals 17 residues. V was cut by 3 bases and J by 4 bases, with 20 bases left in between. This CDR3 reads CASSHEGAGTRADTQYF. The CDR3 coding sequence is TGCGCCAGCAGCCACGAAGGAGCCGGGACCAGGGCAGATACGCAGTATTTT.

The CDR3 DNA reads TGTGCCAGCAGTTACTCCCAAGGACAGGAAGATCAGCCCCAGCATTTT. Protein: CASSYSQGQEDQPQHF. V is TRBV6-5 and J is TRBJ1-5; 7 bases match TRBD1. Trimming cost V 0 bases and J 5 bases; bases outside gene matches: 7. CDR3 length: 16 amino acids. Germline V gene data show CDR1 as MNHEY and CDR2 as SVGAGI.

This clonotype was seen a handful of times. This chain connects TRBV27 to TRBJ2-2; D not certain. The V and J ends lost 6 bases and 3 bases respectively, with 20 bases between them. This CDR3 comprises 17 residues. The germline V gene encodes CDR1 MNHEY and CDR2 SMNVEV (reference sequence). For the CDR3, the DNA is TGTGCCAGCAGACAACTTCAGTGGCAGAAGCACACCGGGGAGCTGTTTTTT. This gives the protein CASRQLQWQKHTGELFF.

This clonotype was seen only a few times. The chain carries TRBV7-6 and TRBJ2-1; maybe TRBD2 (5 bases). Trimming stripped 2 bases from V and 3 bases from J, with 11 bases between. This CDR3 spans 15 amino acids. Germline V CDR1 and CDR2: SGHVS, FNYEAQ. DNA of the CDR3: TGTGCCAGCAGCTTACAAGCGGTACTCTACAATGAGCAGTTCTTC. Protein: CASSLQAVLYNEQFF.

J is TRBJ1-6 and V is TRBV20-1, with a possible D match to TRBD1 (5 bases). Germline CDR1 is DFQATT and CDR2 is SNEGSKA (reference sequence). V shed 3 bases and J shed 7 bases, with 19 bases lying between them. The CDR3 is 16 amino acids. The CDR3 protein is CSASRAQGPENSPLHF. CDR3 nucleotides: TGCAGTGCTAGCAGGGCGCAAGGCCCCGAAAATTCACCCCTCCACTTT.

Only a few counts were recorded for this clonotype. V is TRBV6-1 and J is TRBJ2-2; tentative D call: TRBD1 (6 bases). This CDR3 is 13 amino acids long. The V gene's germline CDR1 is MNHNS and CDR2 SASEGT. Trimming left V 7 bases short and J 6 bases short, with 12 bases between. The CDR3 region is CASMQGYSGELFF. The CDR3 bases are TGTGCCAGCATGCAGGGGTATTCCGGGGAGCTGTTTTTT.

The chain has TRBV20-1 and TRBJ2-6; perhaps D is TRBD1 or TRBD2 (5 bases each). Germline V gene sequence: CDR1 DFQATT, CDR2 SNEGSKA (reference sequence). The germline V and J ends were trimmed by 3 bases and 2 bases, with 14 bases remaining between them. There are 16 residues in the CDR3. In DNA form, the CDR3 reads TGCAGTGCTAGTAACCTCTGGGACGCTGGGGCCAACGTCCTGACTTTC. Translated: CSASNLWDAGANVLTF.

Written as DNA, the CDR3 is TGCAGTGCTAGAGATCTAGGCAGACTCTACGAGCAGTACTTC. Protein product: CSARDLGRLYEQYF. V usage is TRBV20-1 and J usage is TRBJ2-7, with no clear D. The germline V gene encodes CDR1 DFQATT and CDR2 SNEGSKA (reference sequence). This CDR3 comprises 14 residues. V lost 0 bases and J lost 3, with 12 bases in between.

The chain joins TRBV28 to TRBJ1-2, with TRBD1 identical over 9 bases. The trim removed 6 bases at V and 2 bases at J, leaving 13 bases unmatched. This CDR3 is built from 17 residues. Germline lookup yields CDR1 MDHEN and CDR2 SYDVKM. The CDR3 bases are TGTGCCAGCAGCTCAAACCCCGGACAGGGGCCCAACTATGGCTACACCTTC. This gives the protein CASSSNPGQGPNYGYTF.

This clonotype was picked up a small number of times. The V call is TRBV4-1, the J call TRBJ1-6; the D gene is possibly TRBD1 (6 bases). Germline V lookup: CDR1 MGHRA, CDR2 YSYEKL. The V gene lost 0 bases and the J gene lost 9 bases, with 18 bases spanning the gap. There are 17 residues in the CDR3. The CDR3, as DNA: TGCGCCAGCAGCCAAGATATTAGGCGGGAGGGGGTTTCACCCCTCCACTTT. It codes for CASSQDIRREGVSPLHF.

In DNA, the CDR3 is TGTGCCAGCAGCTTCATCGGCGGGAGCTTACTACTCAGGTCCTACAATGAGCAGTTCTTC. It yields the protein CASSFIGGSLLLRSYNEQFF. The chain combines TRBV7-6 with TRBJ2-1; 7 bases are shared with TRBD2. V dropped 3 bases and J dropped 1; count of bases not matched to a gene: 18. The germline CDR1 and CDR2 sequences are SGHVS and FNYEAQ. This CDR3 is built from 20 residues.

There are a few counts of this clonotype. This rearrangement joins TRBV10-3 to TRBJ1-5; 8 bases agree with TRBD1. From germline, CDR1 is ENHRY and CDR2 SYGVKD. V gave up 0 bases and J gave up 4 bases; unmatched junction bases: 8. CDR3 length: 17 amino acids. CDR3 nucleotides: TGTGCCATCAGTGAGTCACGGTCAGGGGGCCTAAATCAGCCCCAGCATTTT. Translation: CAISESRSGGLNQPQHF.

CDR3 DNA sequence: TGTGCCAGCAGCTTGGAGTGGAACACTGAAGCTTTCTTT. Translating it yields CASSLEWNTEAFF. This sequence joins TRBV11-3 and TRBJ1-1; D gene unclear. The CDR3 is 13 residues long. V was pared by 3 bases and J by 1 base, with 6 bases between. The germline gives CDR1 SGHNT, CDR2 YENEEA.

This clonotype was seen only a few times. This chain uses TRBV23-1 with TRBJ1-2, with a tentative D call TRBD1 (6 bases). TRBV23-1 counts as an open reading frame of uncertain function. Trimming removed 0 bases from V and 8 bases from J, with 13 bases in between. This CDR3 contains 14 residues. CDR3 DNA sequence: TGCGCCAGCAGTCAATCGCAGGGGCGCGGAGGCTACACCTTC. Translated: CASSQSQGRGGYTF.

The chain recombines TRBV20-1 with TRBJ2-4; 11 bases line up with TRBD2. The CDR3 totals 13 residues. Germline V gives CDR1 DFQATT, CDR2 SNEGSKA (reference sequence). V gave up 3 bases and J gave up 5 bases; unmatched junction bases: 0. CDR3 region: CSARGLAENIQYF. CDR3 nucleotide sequence: TGCAGTGCTAGGGGACTAGCGGAAAACATTCAGTACTTC.

The V and J genes are TRBV19 and TRBJ1-2; 10 bases align to TRBD1. V dropped 5 bases and J dropped 3; count of bases not matched to a gene: 6. From germline, CDR1 is LNHDA and CDR2 SQIVND (reference sequence). The CDR3 consists of 15 residues. Here the CDR3 reads CASSPAGTGDYGYTF. CDR3 DNA sequence: TGTGCCAGTAGTCCGGCAGGGACAGGGGACTATGGCTACACCTTC. Full variable domain (rest looked up from reference TRBV19 and TRBJ1-2): DGGITQSPKYLFRKEGQNVTLSCEQNLNHDAMYWYRQDPGQGLRLIYYSQIVNDFQKGDIAEGYSVSREKKESFPLTVTSAQKNPTAFYLCASSPAGTGDYGYTFGSGTRLTVV.

This clonotype is classed as medium-sized (0.01 to 0.1%). V and J are TRBV6-1 and TRBJ1-2, with unresolved D. The V end was cut by 0 bases, the J end by 2 bases, with 7 bases between. CDR1 MNHNS and CDR2 SASEGT come from the germline V gene. This CDR3 contains 14 residues. This chain's CDR3 is CASSEAEFNYGYTF. The CDR3 region has the DNA TGTGCCAGCAGTGAAGCTGAATTCAACTATGGCTACACCTTC.

The V gene is TRBV6-1, the J gene TRBJ1-1; TRBD1 agrees at 7 bases. Germline trimming cut 4 bases from V and 5 bases from J; bases unmatched to any gene: 10. The CDR3 sequence is 15 residues long. The V gene's germline CDR1 is MNHNS and CDR2 SASEGT. DNA for the CDR3: TGTGCCAGCAGTGGGCGACAGGGTAAGGGAACTGAAGCTTTCTTT. It codes for CASSGRQGKGTEAFF.